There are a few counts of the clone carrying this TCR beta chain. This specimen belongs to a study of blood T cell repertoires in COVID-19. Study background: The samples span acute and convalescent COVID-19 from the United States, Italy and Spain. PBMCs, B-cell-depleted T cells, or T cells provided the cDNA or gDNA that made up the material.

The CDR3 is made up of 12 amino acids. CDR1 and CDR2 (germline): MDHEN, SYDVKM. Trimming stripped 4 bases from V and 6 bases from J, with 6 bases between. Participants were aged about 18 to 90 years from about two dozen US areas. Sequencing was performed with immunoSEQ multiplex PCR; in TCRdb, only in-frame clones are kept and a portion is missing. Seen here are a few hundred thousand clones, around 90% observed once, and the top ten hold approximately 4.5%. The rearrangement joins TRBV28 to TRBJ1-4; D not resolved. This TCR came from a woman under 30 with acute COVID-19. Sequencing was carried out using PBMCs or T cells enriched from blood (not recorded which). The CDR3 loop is CASSSTYEKLFF. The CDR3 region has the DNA TGTGCCAGCAGTTCGACATATGAAAAACTGTTTTTT.